This T cell receptor beta chain was obtained from a study of T cell responses to AZD1222 COVID-19 vaccine. This clone was seen more than once but under ten times. After removal of 3 bases from V and 10 bases from J, the junction contained 3 bases not matched to a gene. Germline CDR1 SGHTS, CDR2 YDEGEE. The CDR3 length is 11 residues. Generated by immunoSEQ multiplex PCR, the TCRdb table keeps only in-frame clones and is missing some. The sample yields 100,000 to 150,000 clones, approximately 85% seen once. This material consisted of peripheral blood, taken 28 days after the second AZD1222 dose. The gene calls are TRBV5-8 and TRBJ2-5; 7 nucleotides match TRBD2. This clonotype was sampled from an adult who received the AZD1222 COVID-19 vaccine. Here the CDR3 reads CASSSRTSQYF. DNA of the CDR3: TGTGCCAGCAGCTCGAGGACTAGCCAGTACTTC.